This is a list of T cell receptor beta chains from one sample in a study of molecular identifiers for immune sequencing clone quantification. TCRdb called the PCR reads again in MiXCR, with one record for every CDR3 protein. The sample includes 9,500 to 15,000 distinct CDR3 sequences, about 20% of them seen just once. The sample was naive CD8+ T cells from blood, with Jurkat cell RNA spiked in. These receptors all stem from a human donor in good health. Some libraries in this study had Jurkat cell RNA spiked in. CDR3s include the opening cysteine and the closing phenylalanine or tryptophan. A D gene is named only where the DNA matches it firmly. Part of the rows lack a size; the others show once, few, many or a class for expanded clones.

>TRBV13|16|many|TRBJ2-1|TRBD2
TGTGCCAGCAGCTCCAGCGGGGAGGGCCCTGGCGATGAGCAGTTCTTC
CASSSSGEGPGDEQFF
>TRBV6-5|14|few|TRBJ1-1|.
TGTGCCAGCAGTAAGTGGGATAGCGGCACTGAAGCTTTCTTT
CASSKWDSGTEAFF
>TRBV6-1|13|medium-sized|TRBJ2-7|.
TGTGCCAGCAGGTTCGAAGTGCACAGCGAGCAGTACTTC
CASRFEVHSEQYF
>TRBV7-9|12|medium-sized|TRBJ2-4|.
TGTGCCAGCAGCTTACTCGAGGACATTCAGTACTTC
CASSLLEDIQYF
>TRBV23-1|13|medium-sized|TRBJ2-3|.
TGCGCCAGCAGCCTGAAGAGCACAGATACGCAGTATTTT
CASSLKSTDTQYF
>TRBV29-1|19|medium-sized|TRBJ2-1|.
TGCAGCGTTGAAGATTATCGCGGGCCCGGGGCCAGCTCCTACAATGAGCAGTTCTTC
CSVEDYRGPGASSYNEQFF
>TRBV29-1|14|medium-sized|TRBJ1-2|.
TGCAGCGTTGTAGGCGGGGAGCTATCCTATGGCTACACCTTC
CSVVGGELSYGYTF
>TRBV7-8|15|medium-sized|TRBJ2-7|.
TGTGCCAGCAGCTTAACGGGCCTTGGGGCCTACGAGCAGTACTTC
CASSLTGLGAYEQYF
>TRBV20-1|14|medium-sized|TRBJ2-7|TRBD1
TGCAGTGCTAGATACCGGGACAGTCCCTACGAGCAGTACTTC
CSARYRDSPYEQYF
>TRBV12-3/TRBV12-4|18|few|TRBJ2-2|.
TGTGCCAGCAGCTTCATATATCTGGAGGTTTATAACACCGGGGAGCTGTTTTTT
CASSFIYLEVYNTGELFF
>TRBV6-6|15|many|TRBJ1-2|TRBD1
TGTGCCAGCAGTTATATTCTGGGACAGGGGGATGGCTACACCTTC
CASSYILGQGDGYTF
>TRBV11-1|14|few|TRBJ1-1|.
TGTGCCAGCAGCTTGGGCCAACTGGGCACTGAAGCTTTCTTT
CASSLGQLGTEAFF
>TRBV10-3|12|medium-sized|TRBJ2-2|.
TGTGCCATCGCAGATTGGACCGGGGAGCTGTTTTTT
CAIADWTGELFF
>TRBV7-8|12|many|TRBJ1-5|.
TGTGCCAGCAGCTTAGGAAATCAGCCCCAGCATTTT
CASSLGNQPQHF
>TRBV2|15|medium-sized|TRBJ2-3|.
TGTGCCAGCCTGCTCATGGGGGAGACGACAGATACGCAGTATTTT
CASLLMGETTDTQYF
>TRBV11-2|15|many|TRBJ2-7|TRBD2
TGTGCCAGCAGCCTTACACTAGCGGGAGACTCCGAGCAGTACTTC
CASSLTLAGDSEQYF
>TRBV6-5|11|medium-sized|TRBJ1-5|.
TGTGCCAGCGGGCTTAATCAGCCCCAGCATTTT
CASGLNQPQHF
>TRBV4-1|15|medium-sized|TRBJ2-7|.
TGCGCCAGCAGCCAAATGCGGTCCCCGGGCCACGAGCAGTACTTC
CASSQMRSPGHEQYF
>TRBV7-8|15|medium-sized|TRBJ2-7|.
TGTGCCAGCAGCTTAGCTCCGGGTCTAAGCTACGAGCAGTACTTC
CASSLAPGLSYEQYF
>TRBV27|15|many|TRBJ2-3|TRBD1
TGTGCCAGCAGTTTATATGGGACAGGGTTAGATACGCAGTATTTT
CASSLYGTGLDTQYF
>TRBV4-1|14|medium-sized|TRBJ2-3|.
TGCGCCAGCAGCCAGGTAGAGAACACAGATACGCAGTATTTT
CASSQVENTDTQYF
>TRBV7-9|11|many|TRBJ1-3|.
TGTGCCAGCGGAACTGGAAACACCATATATTTT
CASGTGNTIYF
>TRBV18|13|medium-sized|TRBJ2-3|.
TGTGCCAGCTCACCACCGGTGGCAGATACGCAGTATTTT
CASSPPVADTQYF
>TRBV7-8|17|medium-sized|TRBJ2-3|TRBD2
TGTGCCAGCAGCTTAACCCTACCGACTAGCGGGGGGGGTACGCAGTATTTT
CASSLTLPTSGGGTQYF
>TRBV11-3|13|once|TRBJ2-1|TRBD2
TGTACCAGCAGTTCAGGACTAGACAATGAGCAGTTCTTC
CTSSSGLDNEQFF
>TRBV7-9|16|medium-sized|TRBJ2-2|TRBD1
TGTGCCAGCAGTTACGACAGGGGGCGACACACCGGGGAGCTGTTTTTT
CASSYDRGRHTGELFF
>TRBV4-1|14|.|TRBJ2-7|.
TGCGCCAGCAGCCAAGAGTATAGCTCCTACGAGCAGTACTTC
CASSQEYSSYEQYF
>TRBV19|14|many|TRBJ2-7|TRBD1
TGTGCCAGTAGTATGGGGACAGGGCCCTACGAGCAGTACTTC
CASSMGTGPYEQYF
>TRBV30|12|many|TRBJ1-3|.
TGTGCCTGGAGGGAAATGATGAACACCATATATTTT
CAWREMMNTIYF
>TRBV4-2|11|medium-sized|TRBJ2-7|.
TGTGCCAGCAGCTTCTCCTACGAGCAGTACTTC
CASSFSYEQYF
>TRBV6-2/TRBV6-3|17|many|TRBJ2-7|.
TGTGCCAGCAGCCCCGTCGAGGGGCGGGACCTAACCTACGAGCAGTACTTC
CASSPVEGRDLTYEQYF
>TRBV15|16|many|TRBJ2-1|TRBD2
TGTGCCACCAGCAGAGATTGGACTAGCGGGAGAAATGAGCAGTTCTTC
CATSRDWTSGRNEQFF
>TRBV5-1|15|many|TRBJ2-7|.
TGCGCCAGCAGCCCGTATATCCGATCGTCGTCCGAGCAGTACTTC
CASSPYIRSSSEQYF
>TRBV18|13|many|TRBJ2-2|.
TGTGCCAGCTCACCGCCAGCCACCGGGGAGCTGTTTTTT
CASSPPATGELFF
>TRBV19|16|medium-sized|TRBJ2-2|TRBD2
TGTGCCAGTAGTAACCCGATAAGCGGGAGGACCGGGGAGCTGTTTTTT
CASSNPISGRTGELFF
>TRBV7-9|13|medium-sized|TRBJ2-3|.
TGTGCCAGCAGCTTTGGGCGTACAGATACGCAGTATTTT
CASSFGRTDTQYF
>TRBV25-1|19|medium-sized|TRBJ2-1|TRBD2
TGTGCCAGCAGTGAATCGTCCCTAGCGGGAGGTTTCCACTACAATGAGCAGTTCTTC
CASSESSLAGGFHYNEQFF
>TRBV20-1|14|medium-sized|TRBJ2-7|.
TGCAGTGCCAAGCGCCCCGCCTCTTCATACGAGCAGTACTTC
CSAKRPASSYEQYF
>TRBV28|13|many|TRBJ2-7|.
TGTGCCAGCAGTTCAGCGGGCTCCTACGAGCAGTACTTC
CASSSAGSYEQYF
>TRBV6-2/TRBV6-3|15|medium-sized|TRBJ1-2|.
TGTGCCAGCAGTTACTCGATTTCAGGGGCCTATGGCTACACCTTC
CASSYSISGAYGYTF
>TRBV30|15|many|TRBJ2-3|TRBD2
TGTGCCTGGACCTTGACTAGCGGTAGCACAGATACGCAGTATTTT
CAWTLTSGSTDTQYF
>TRBV7-6|13|.|TRBJ2-7|.
TGTGCCAGCAGCTCGGGCGGGTCGGACGAGCAGTACTTC
CASSSGGSDEQYF
>TRBV28|16|few|TRBJ2-1|TRBD1
TGTGCCAGCAGTTTCGGGACAGGGGAGGTCCACAATGAGCAGTTCTTC
CASSFGTGEVHNEQFF
>TRBV14|15|.|TRBJ2-6|.
TGTGCCAGCAGCCAAGGGGGCTCTGGGGCCAACGTCCTGACTTTC
CASSQGGSGANVLTF
>TRBV7-3|18|many|TRBJ2-3|TRBD2
TGTGCCAGCAGCGCGGTCACTAGCGGGAGGGAAAGCACAGATACGCAGTATTTT
CASSAVTSGRESTDTQYF
>TRBV27|14|many|TRBJ1-6|.
TGTGCCAGCAGCATCGACAGAAATAATTCACCCCTCCACTTT
CASSIDRNNSPLHF
>TRBV5-1|11|many|TRBJ1-5|.
TGCGCCAGCAGGGGAAATCAGCCCCAGCATTTT
CASRGNQPQHF
>TRBV13|15|few|TRBJ2-3|.
TGTGCCAGCAGCTTAGCAGGGGCCTCTACAGATACGCAGTATTTT
CASSLAGASTDTQYF
>TRBV5-4|17|.|TRBJ1-1|TRBD1
TGTGCCAGCAGCTTCCGGGGCAGGGGGCGCCTGGGCACTGAAGCTTTCTTT
CASSFRGRGRLGTEAFF
>TRBV21-1|17|medium-sized|TRBJ2-4|.
TGTGCCAGCAGCAAAGTCCCAAGAGGCGGCTCGCGAAACATTCAGTACTTC
CASSKVPRGGSRNIQYF